This T cell receptor (beta chain) was recovered during a study of T cells after yellow fever vaccination. Study outcomes and limitations: A faster peak, day 5 versus 15, was reached by the weaker secondary response. Booster samples showed a return of most primary-vaccination clones (roughly 95% CD4, 70% to 90% CD8).

TCRdb reanalysed the 5' RACE reads using MiXCR and keeps one entry per CDR3 protein. The profile shows 100,000 to 150,000 distinct CDR3 sequences, approximately 7% of them singletons. Turning to this clonotype: The antigen is undetermined.

The J segment lost 4 bases and the V segment lost 3 bases, leaving 1 base of the junction unmatched. CDR3 length: 13 residues. Germline CDR1 is DFQATT and CDR2 is SNEGSKA (reference sequence). The V gene is TRBV20-1, the J gene TRBJ1-4, with TRBD1 matching 8 bases. The sequence was obtained from a man younger than 35 who received the YFV17D yellow fever vaccine. The specimen was CD4+ T cells sorted from PBMCs, collected roughly 10 days after the first yellow fever vaccination. This chain's CDR3 is CSASDRGNEKLFF. As DNA, the CDR3 is TGCAGTGCTAGCGACAGGGGTAATGAAAAACTGTTTTTT.